The 24 T cell receptor beta chains given below trace back to one sample, sequenced in a study of cytomegalovirus exposure and HLA in healthy donors. The PCR employed 60 Vbeta primers together with 13 Jbeta primers. Some clones are missing from TCRdb's copy, which holds only in-frame ones; the method was immunoSEQ multiplex PCR. The sample lists about 80,000 clones; 62% were seen once. The sample consisted of PBMCs. Source of these receptors: a male donor in good health and CMV-seropositive.

The gene calls are TRBV5-4 and TRBJ2-2; 8 nucleotides line up with TRBD2. J was trimmed by 6 bases and V by 5 bases; bases with no gene match: 6. Germline values: CDR1 SGHNT, CDR2 YYREEE (reference sequence). CDR3 size: 14 residues. This CDR3 is CASRGTREAGELFF. CDR3 DNA sequence: TGTGCCAGCAGGGGGACTAGAGAGGCCGGGGAGCTGTTTTTT.

This clone has a handful of counts. The rearrangement uses TRBV19 and TRBJ1-1; 7 bases line up with TRBD1. The trim removed 3 bases at V and 0 bases at J, leaving 7 bases unmatched. Germline V gives CDR1 LNHDA, CDR2 SQIVND (reference sequence). The CDR3 spans 16 residues. The CDR3 loop is CASSMGQSRMNTEAFF. In DNA, the CDR3 is TGTGCCAGTAGTATGGGACAGAGTAGGATGAACACTGAAGCTTTCTTT.

The sample holds a few counts of this clone. V usage is TRBV9 and J usage is TRBJ2-2; 7 nucleotides agree with TRBD2. CDR1 SGDLS and CDR2 YYNGEE come from the germline V gene. J gave up 1 base and V 3 bases, and 3 bases lay outside the gene matches. The CDR3 consists of 15 residues. CDR3 sequence (DNA): TGTGCCAGCAGCGCGACTAGCTGGAACACCGGGGAGCTGTTTTTT. Its protein product is CASSATSWNTGELFF.

This chain links TRBV6-1 with TRBJ1-1; a weak D match, TRBD1 (5 bases). V lost 4 bases and J lost 5, with 11 bases in between. The CDR3 consists of 13 residues. Germline CDR1 MNHNS, CDR2 SASEGT. CDR3 sequence: CASSVSGYTEAFF. In nucleotides, the CDR3 is TGTGCCAGCAGTGTCTCAGGGTATACTGAAGCTTTCTTT.

The V and J genes are TRBV5-8 and TRBJ2-3; 15 bases map to TRBD2. The germline CDR1 and CDR2 sequences are SGHTS and YDEGEE. Unmatched junction bases numbered 7, after V lost 6 bases and J lost 2 bases. The CDR3 has 17 residues. The CDR3: CASTGLAGGLVTDTQYF. The CDR3 nucleotides read TGTGCCAGCACCGGACTAGCGGGGGGGCTTGTCACAGATACGCAGTATTTT.

The chain has TRBV6-5 and TRBJ2-7, with a weak D call TRBD2 (6 bases). Trimming removed 2 bases at V and 10 bases at J, with 15 bases between. The germline CDR1 and CDR2 sequences are MNHEY and SVGAGI. The CDR3 contains 13 residues. Here the CDR3 DNA reads TGTGCCAGCAGTTACGGAGCGGGTCCTCCTCAGTACTTC. It yields the protein CASSYGAGPPQYF.

The V gene is TRBV5-1, the J gene TRBJ2-7; TRBD1 aligns across 10 bases. This CDR3 is built from 18 residues. CDR1 and CDR2 from the germline V gene are SGHRS and YFSETQ. V shed 0 bases and J 0 bases; nucleotides not matched to a gene: 9. CDR3 nucleotide sequence: TGCGCCAGCAGCTTGGAGGGGACAGGGGACGTGAGCTCCTACGAGCAGTACTTC. This gives the protein CASSLEGTGDVSSYEQYF.

The table lists this clone with a few counts. The genes are TRBV11-2 and TRBJ2-7, with 12 positions matching TRBD2. The CDR3 spans 15 residues. The V segment lost 5 bases and the J segment 3 bases; nucleotides outside the gene matches: 5. Germline V gives CDR1 SGHAT, CDR2 FQNNGV. The CDR3 reads CASSPTSGSYYEQYF. The CDR3 nucleotides are TGTGCCAGCAGCCCGACTAGCGGGAGTTACTACGAGCAGTACTTC.

The chain employs TRBV15 and TRBJ2-7, with 8 positions matching TRBD1. V lost 5 bases, J lost 3 bases, and 6 bases stayed unmatched. The CDR3 spans 14 residues. Germline V gives CDR1 LNHNV, CDR2 YYDKDF (reference sequence). The CDR3 DNA sequence: TGTGCCACCAGCGTCGACAGGGGCAGCTACGAGCAGTACTTC. Translation: CATSVDRGSYEQYF.

This chain joins TRBV27 and TRBJ1-5, with TRBD1 as a possible D gene (5 bases). The length of the CDR3 is 16 residues. The V gene lost 3 bases and the J gene lost 0 bases, with 12 bases spanning the gap. CDR1 and CDR2 from the germline V gene are MNHEY and SMNVEV (reference sequence). DNA for the CDR3: TGTGCCAGCAGTTTCTTGGGGGACTATAGCAATCAGCCCCAGCATTTT. Its translation: CASSFLGDYSNQPQHF.

The CDR3 is CASSSLAGVLTGELFF. As DNA, the CDR3 is TGTGCCAGCAGCTCACTAGCGGGGGTTCTCACCGGGGAGCTGTTTTTT. This chain joins TRBV7-9 and TRBJ2-2, with 11 bases fitting TRBD2. The V segment lost 4 bases and the J segment 4 bases; nucleotides outside the gene matches: 5. CDR1 and CDR2 from the germline V gene are SEHNR and FQNEAQ (reference sequence). The CDR3 sequence is 16 residues long.

This chain connects TRBV9 to TRBJ2-1; maybe TRBD1 (7 bases). Germline CDR1 SGDLS, CDR2 YYNGEE. Trimming pared 3 bases from V and 3 bases from J, leaving 13 bases between. CDR3 size: 15 residues. CDR3 in amino acids: CASSGGQGGYNEQFF. The CDR3 region has the DNA TGTGCCAGCAGCGGAGGGCAGGGGGGCTACAATGAGCAGTTCTTC.

The V and J genes are TRBV11-3 and TRBJ2-1, with D perhaps TRBD1 (6 bases). CDR1 and CDR2 (germline): SGHNT, YENEEA. CDR3 length: 14 amino acids. V lost 7 bases to trimming and J lost 4 bases, with 14 bases between them. The CDR3 sequence is CASTRRGLYNEQFF. In DNA form, the CDR3 reads TGTGCCAGCACCCGCAGGGGCCTATACAATGAGCAGTTCTTC.

The CDR3 spells CASSILQGGEAFF. CDR3 DNA: TGTGCCAGCAGTATCTTACAGGGTGGTGAAGCTTTCTTT. The chain links TRBV27 to TRBJ1-1, with D maybe TRBD1 (6 bases). Germline CDR1 MNHEY, CDR2 SMNVEV (reference sequence). The V end was cut by 5 bases, the J end by 7 bases, with 14 bases between. The CDR3 spans 13 residues.

J is TRBJ1-5 and V is TRBV2; D is uncertain. This CDR3 has 14 amino acids. Germline lookup yields CDR1 SNHLY and CDR2 FYNNEI. V was clipped by 5 bases and J by 3 bases, with 11 bases between them. CDR3 bases: TGTGCCAGCAGTCGAGGTTTAGACAATCAGCCCCAGCATTTT. Translation: CASSRGLDNQPQHF.

By sample fraction, this clone is medium-sized. V gene TRBV5-1 combines with J gene TRBJ2-1, with D perhaps matching TRBD1 (5 bases). The germline V gene encodes CDR1 SGHRS and CDR2 YFSETQ. The CDR3 is made up of 12 amino acids. V dropped 4 bases and J dropped 9 bases, with 11 bases sitting between them. The CDR3 is CASSTTGAEQFF. The CDR3, as DNA: TGCGCCAGCAGCACCACAGGCGCTGAGCAGTTCTTC.

The chain is built from TRBV6-4 and TRBJ2-1; 10 positions match TRBD2. The CDR3 covers 16 residues. Germline V CDR1 and CDR2: MRHNA, SNTAGT. The ends lost 0 bases at V and 4 bases at J; junction bases unmatched: 3. This chain's CDR3 is CASSDSGLATYNEQFF. CDR3 sequence (DNA): TGTGCCAGCAGTGACTCGGGACTAGCGACGTACAATGAGCAGTTCTTC.

This clone was detected a few times. The chain couples TRBV18 to TRBJ2-5, with 8 positions matching TRBD1. J gave up 3 bases and V 7 bases, and 7 bases lay outside the gene matches. This CDR3 has 14 residues. CDR1 is KGHSH and CDR2 is LQKENI in the germline V gene. CDR3 in DNA: TGTGCCAGCTTTATCAACAGGGGGGAAGAGACCCAGTACTTC. It is translated as CASFINRGEETQYF.

This clone was observed a few times. This rearrangement joins TRBV5-1 to TRBJ2-7; a weak D match, TRBD2 (6 bases). Germline V gene sequence: CDR1 SGHRS, CDR2 YFSETQ. V lost 0 bases to trimming and J lost 7 bases, with 14 bases between them. This CDR3 contains 14 residues. The CDR3 coding sequence is TGCGCCAGCAGCTTGGGAAGCGTAAGCGGGGAGCAGTACTTC. Encoded protein: CASSLGSVSGEQYF.

This chain links TRBV18 with TRBJ2-3, with D hard to call. Germline V lookup: CDR1 KGHSH, CDR2 LQKENI. This CDR3 contains 13 residues. Trimming removed 5 bases at V and 2 bases at J, with 8 bases between. In nucleotides, the CDR3 is TGTGCCAGCTCAGGAGAGAACACAGATACGCAGTATTTT. Protein product: CASSGENTDTQYF.

The V call is TRBV6-1, the J call TRBJ2-7; a weak D match, TRBD1 (6 bases). V shed 5 bases and J shed 0 bases, with 14 bases lying between them. CDR1 and CDR2 from the germline V gene are MNHNS and SASEGT. The CDR3 is made up of 15 amino acids. CDR3 region: CASSSDSLFSYEQYF. CDR3 DNA: TGTGCCAGCAGTTCGGACAGCCTTTTCTCCTACGAGCAGTACTTC.

This chain uses TRBV6-6 with TRBJ1-5, with D possibly TRBD1 on 6 matching bases. Trimming took off 2 bases at V and 6 bases at J, with 17 bases between the two ends. The CDR3 totals 16 residues. Looked up from germline, CDR1 is MNHNY and CDR2 is SVGAGI (reference sequence). The CDR3 here is CASSYLGGRDSQPQHF. The CDR3 DNA sequence: TGTGCCAGCAGTTACCTCGGGGGGCGAGATAGTCAGCCCCAGCATTTT.

As regards this clone: At one of its ends the junction is not consistent with the germline gene, which may arise from a read error. V gene TRBV29-1 combines with J gene TRBJ2-5, with D possibly matching TRBD1 (5 bases). The CDR3 length is 15 residues. Germline CDR1 SQVTM, CDR2 ANQGSEA. The CDR3 sequence: CSVEAPTGFEETRYF. DNA for the CDR3: TGCAGCGTTGAAGCCCCCACAGGATTTGAAGAGACCCGGTACTTC. Looking up the rest from reference TRBV29-1 and TRBJ2-5 gives the full variable domain: SAVISQKPSRDICQRGTSLTIQCQVDSQVTMMFWYRQQPGQSLTLIATANQGSEATYESGFVIDKFPISRPNLTFSTLTVSNMSPEDSSIYLCSVEAPTGFEETRYFGPGTRLLVL.

The CDR3 DNA reads as TGTGCCAGCAGCCGTTCCGGGACTAGCGGAACGTACGAGCAGTACTTC. Translation: CASSRSGTSGTYEQYF. The J gene is TRBJ2-5, the V gene TRBV7-2; TRBD2 matches at 11 bases. With the DNA end fitting TRBJ2-7 better, the J assignment may be wrong. The CDR3 consists of 16 residues. Germline CDR1 SGHTA, CDR2 FQGNSA.